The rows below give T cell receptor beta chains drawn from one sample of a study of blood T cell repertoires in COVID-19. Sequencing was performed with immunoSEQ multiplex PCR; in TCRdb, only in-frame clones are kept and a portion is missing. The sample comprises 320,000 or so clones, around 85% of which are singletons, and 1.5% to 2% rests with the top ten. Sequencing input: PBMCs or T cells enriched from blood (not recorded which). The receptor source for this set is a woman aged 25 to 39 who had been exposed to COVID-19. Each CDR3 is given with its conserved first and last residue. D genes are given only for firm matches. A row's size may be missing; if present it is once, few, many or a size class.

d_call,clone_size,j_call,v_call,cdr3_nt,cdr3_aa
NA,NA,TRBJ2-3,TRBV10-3,TGTGCCATCAGAGGAGGGCCTCGTCGCTTCGATACGCAGTATTTT,CAIRGGPRRFDTQYF
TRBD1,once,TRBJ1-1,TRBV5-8,TGTGCCAGCAGCGCCCGGGACAGGGGGAACACTGAAGCTTTCTTT,CASSARDRGNTEAFF
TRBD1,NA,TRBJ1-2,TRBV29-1,TGCAGCGTTGATCTCCTGGGCCAACAGGGGACGAACTATGGCTACACCTTC,CSVDLLGQQGTNYGYTF
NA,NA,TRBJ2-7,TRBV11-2,TGTGCCAGCAGGGACAAATCCGAGCAGTACTTC,CASRDKSEQYF
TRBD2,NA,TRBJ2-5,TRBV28,TGTGCCAGCAGTTGGAGCGGGGGCTTCGCGGAGACCCAGTACTTC,CASSWSGGFAETQYF
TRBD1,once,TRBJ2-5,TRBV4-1,TGCGCCAGCAGCCAAGAAGCGGCAGGGGGCCGCGGGACCCAGTACTTC,CASSQEAAGGRGTQYF
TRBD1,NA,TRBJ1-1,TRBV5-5,TGTGCCAGCACCCAGGGACAGGGGTTCACTGAAGCTTTCTTT,CASTQGQGFTEAFF
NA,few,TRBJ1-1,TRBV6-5,TGTGCCAGCAGTCCCGACAGGTTGAACACTGAAGCTTTCTTT,CASSPDRLNTEAFF
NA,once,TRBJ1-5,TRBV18,TGTGCCAGCTCACCGCAGGGCAATCAGCCCCAGCATTTT,CASSPQGNQPQHF
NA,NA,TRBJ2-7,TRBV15,TGTGCCACCAGCAGAGAGATTCTCCATGGGGAGGAGCAGTACTTC,CATSREILHGEEQYF
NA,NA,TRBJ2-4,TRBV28,TGTGCCAGCAGTTTAGGGGGGAGGGCCAAAAACATTCAGTACTTC,CASSLGGRAKNIQYF
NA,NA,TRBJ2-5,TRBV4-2,TGTGCCAGCAGCCAAGAAGTTTTACAGACAGGAGGTACAGAGACCCAGTACTTC,CASSQEVLQTGGTETQYF
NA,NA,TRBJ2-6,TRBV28,TGTGCCAGCAGTTTACCCGGTGGGGCCAACGTCCTGACTTTC,CASSLPGGANVLTF
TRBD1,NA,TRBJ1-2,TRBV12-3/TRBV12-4,TGTGCCAGCAGCTCTGGGACAGGGGCCGGCTACACCTTC,CASSSGTGAGYTF
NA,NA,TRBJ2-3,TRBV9,TGTGCCAGCAGCCCAGAGGGGGTAGCGAGGACAGATACGCAGTATTTT,CASSPEGVARTDTQYF
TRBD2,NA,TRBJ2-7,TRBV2,TGTGCCAGCAGTACCTATAGCGGGAGGAGGGACGAGCAGTACTTC,CASSTYSGRRDEQYF
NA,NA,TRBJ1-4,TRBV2,TGTGCCAGCAGTGGGCAGGGAGGCGAAAAACTGTTTTTT,CASSGQGGEKLFF
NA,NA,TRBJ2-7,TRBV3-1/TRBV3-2,TGTGCCAGCAGCCTCCGGTCCTACGAGCAGTACTTC,CASSLRSYEQYF
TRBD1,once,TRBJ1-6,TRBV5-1,TGCGCCAGCAGCTTGGAATACACAGGGGATTCACCCCTCCACTTT,CASSLEYTGDSPLHF
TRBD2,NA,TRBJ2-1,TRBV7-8,TGTGCCAGCAGCTTACCTTGGACTAGAAACAATGAGCAGTTCTTC,CASSLPWTRNNEQFF
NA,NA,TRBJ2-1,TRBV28,TGTGCCAGCAGTTTGTACCGGGATGAGCAGTTCTTC,CASSLYRDEQFF
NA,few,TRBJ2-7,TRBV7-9,TGTGCCAGCAGCATTCCGGGACTCTACGAGCAGTACTTC,CASSIPGLYEQYF
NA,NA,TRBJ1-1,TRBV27,TGTGCCAGCAGTTTAACCCGGGGAGGAACTGAAGCTTTCTTT,CASSLTRGGTEAFF
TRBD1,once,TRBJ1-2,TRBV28,TGTGCCAGCATCTCCGGGACAGGGGGAAGAAAGGAGGATGGCTACACCTTC,CASISGTGGRKEDGYTF
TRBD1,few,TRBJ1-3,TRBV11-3,TGTGCCAGCAGCTCTGGACAGGGAGCCTCTGGAAACACCATATATTTT,CASSSGQGASGNTIYF
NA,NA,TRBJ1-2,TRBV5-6,TGTGCCAGCAGCCGAGGTAGAGCTTCACGGGGGGCCCTTAACTATGGCTACACCTTC,CASSRGRASRGALNYGYTF
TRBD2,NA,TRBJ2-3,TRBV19,TGTGCCAGTAGAACTAGCGGGACGAATACGCAGTATTTT,CASRTSGTNTQYF
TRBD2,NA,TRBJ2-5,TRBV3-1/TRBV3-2,TGTGCCAGCAGCCAAGGACTAGCGGAAGAGACCCAGTACTTC,CASSQGLAEETQYF
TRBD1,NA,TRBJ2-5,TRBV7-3,TGTGCCAGCAGCTTAAGCGACAGGGGGCGTAAAGAGACCCAGTACTTC,CASSLSDRGRKETQYF
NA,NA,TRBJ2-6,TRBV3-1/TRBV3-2,TGTGCCAGCAGCCCAGGGAACTCTGGGGCCAACGTCCTGACTTTC,CASSPGNSGANVLTF
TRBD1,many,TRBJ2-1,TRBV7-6,TGTGCCAGCAGCCTAAGGGACAGAGCCTCGAGCTACAATGAGCAGTTCTTC,CASSLRDRASSYNEQFF
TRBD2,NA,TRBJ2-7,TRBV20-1,TGCAGTGCTAGTGACCCGGGGACTAGCGGCCTGGTCTACGAGCAGTACTTC,CSASDPGTSGLVYEQYF
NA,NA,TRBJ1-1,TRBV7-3,TGTGCCAGCAGCCCTACCGGGAACACTGAAGCTTTCTTT,CASSPTGNTEAFF
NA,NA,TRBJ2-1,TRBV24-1,TGTGCCACCAGTTCCGGTAGCTCCTACAATGAGCAGTTCTTC,CATSSGSSYNEQFF
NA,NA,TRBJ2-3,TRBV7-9,TGTGCCAGCAGCTTTCGGGGTCCTGGAGATACGCAGTATTTT,CASSFRGPGDTQYF
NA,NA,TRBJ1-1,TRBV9,TGTGCCAGCAGCGCACTTCCAGGACAGAACACTGAAGCTTTCTTT,CASSALPGQNTEAFF
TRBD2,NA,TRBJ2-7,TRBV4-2,TGTGCCAGCAGCCAAGCCACGGGACTACAAATCTACGAGCAGTACTTC,CASSQATGLQIYEQYF
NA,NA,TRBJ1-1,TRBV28,TGTGCCAGCAGTTTTTCATACTGGAACACTGAAGCTTTCTTT,CASSFSYWNTEAFF
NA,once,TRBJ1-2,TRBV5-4,TGTGCCAGCAGCGCGATCGAGACAGATTCAAGAGGCTACACCTTC,CASSAIETDSRGYTF
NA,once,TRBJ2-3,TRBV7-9,TGTGCCAGCAGCTTAGCCAGGTCCACAGATACGCAGTATTTT,CASSLARSTDTQYF
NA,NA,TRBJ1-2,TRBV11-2,TGTGCCAGCAGCGCGCCAGGGGATCTAATAGCCGGAAGCTATGGCTACACCTTC,CASSAPGDLIAGSYGYTF
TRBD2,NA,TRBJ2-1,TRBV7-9,TGTGCCAGCAGCCTACGGACTAGCGGGGTGCAATACAATGAGCAGTTCTTC,CASSLRTSGVQYNEQFF
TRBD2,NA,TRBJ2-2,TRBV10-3,TGTGCCATCAGTGAGGGGGGACTAGGAGGTACCGGGGAGCTGTTTTTT,CAISEGGLGGTGELFF
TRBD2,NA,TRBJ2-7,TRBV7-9,TGTGCCAGCAGCTCCTCGACTAGCGGACCTTTCTACGAGCAGTACTTC,CASSSSTSGPFYEQYF
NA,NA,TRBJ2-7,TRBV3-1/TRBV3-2,TGTGCCAGCAGCCAAACAGGGTCTAGGAACTACGAGCAGTACTTC,CASSQTGSRNYEQYF
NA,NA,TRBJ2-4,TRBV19,TGTGCCAGTAGTATACTTGGGGAGAGGGCCAAAAACATTCAGTACTTC,CASSILGERAKNIQYF
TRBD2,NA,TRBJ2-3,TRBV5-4,TGTGCCAGCAGCTTGATTAGCGGGAGTACAGATACGCAGTATTTT,CASSLISGSTDTQYF
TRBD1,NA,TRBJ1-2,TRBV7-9,TGTGCCAGCAGCTTAGTCACAGGGGATGGCTACACCTTC,CASSLVTGDGYTF
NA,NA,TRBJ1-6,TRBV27,TGTGCCAGCAACACAAGAATGGGAGGGTTATCGCCCCTCCACTTT,CASNTRMGGLSPLHF
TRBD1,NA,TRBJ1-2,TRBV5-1,TGCGCCAGCAGCCAGACAGGGGGCCACTATGGCTACACCTTC,CASSQTGGHYGYTF
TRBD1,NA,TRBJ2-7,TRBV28,TGTGCCAGCACTGTAGGGGGCGCGCAGTACTTC,CASTVGGAQYF
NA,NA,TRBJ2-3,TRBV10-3,TGTGCCATCAGTGAGTCTAGCGGCACAGATACGCAGTATTTT,CAISESSGTDTQYF
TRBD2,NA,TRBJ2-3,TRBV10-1,TGCGCCAGCAGTGAGTCAAGCGGGGGGCGATTCGATACGCAGTATTTT,CASSESSGGRFDTQYF
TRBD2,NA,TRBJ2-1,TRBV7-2,TGTGCCAGCAGGCTAGCGGGGGGTAAGAATGAGCAGTTCTTC,CASRLAGGKNEQFF